This TCR beta chain was obtained from a study of cytotoxic CD8 clonotypes in ibrutinib-treated CLL. With cryopreserved PBMCs as the source, around 1.9 micrograms of genomic DNA went to TCR beta libraries. Assay: immunoSEQ multiplex PCR; the TCRdb copy retains only in-frame clones and omits some. This sample has around 97,000 clones, with approximately 78% found just once. The CDR3 covers 15 residues. Losses at the gene ends were 7 bases for V and 5 bases for J; bases not matched to a gene: 16. Germline-derived CDR1 and CDR2 are SQVTM and ANQGSEA. Sequencing was performed on PBMCs, taken after 12 months of ibrutinib treatment. The chain joins TRBV29-1 to TRBJ2-5; TRBD2 matches at 7 bases. This sequence was found in a human donor with chronic lymphocytic leukemia. CDR3 DNA sequence: TGCAGCGGAAGGGGACTCGGGGGGTTTAGGGAGACCCAGTACTTC. Encoded protein: CSGRGLGGFRETQYF.